The 4 T cell receptor beta chains below come from one sample, sequenced in a study of type 1 regulatory T cells. Study-wide results and limits: Compared with non-type 1 regulatory T cells, type 1 regulatory T cells showed a more restricted TCR repertoire.

These receptors' targets are unknown. TCRdb analysed the reads with MiXCR anew, one entry per CDR3 protein. This table has approximately 77,000 distinct CDR3 sequences, 20% to 25% appearing once. The sequenced sample consisted of cultured type 1 regulatory T (Tr1) cells, either the whole culture or a sorted fraction (not recorded which). The receptor source for this set is a human donor in good health.

The chain is built from TRBV7-2 and TRBJ1-1; 8 positions agree with TRBD1. V trimming: 2 bases; J trimming: 7 bases; junction bases outside the gene matches: 9. This CDR3 is built from 15 residues. CDR1 is SGHTA and CDR2 is FQGNSA in the germline V gene. CDR3 protein: CASSLNGRGLGEAFF. In nucleotides, the CDR3 is TGTGCCAGCAGCTTAAACGGCAGGGGGCTAGGTGAAGCTTTCTTT. The full variable domain, completed using reference TRBV7-2 and TRBJ1-1, is GAGVSQSPSNKVTEKGKDVELRCDPISGHTALYWYRQSLGQGLEFLIYFQGNSAPDKSGLPSDRFSAERTGGSVSTLTIQRTQQEDSAVYLCASSLNGRGLGEAFFGQGTRLTVV.

This chain uses TRBV5-1 with TRBJ2-5; 9 nucleotides agree with TRBD2. The CDR3 contains 15 residues. V lost 4 bases and J lost 2; bases outside the gene matches: 6. CDR1 is SGHRS and CDR2 is YFSETQ in the germline V gene. Here the CDR3 reads CASSSSGSAQETQYF. DNA for the CDR3: TGCGCCAGCAGCAGTAGCGGGAGCGCTCAAGAGACCCAGTACTTC.

This clonotype was counted a few times. V is TRBV24-1 and J is TRBJ2-1; D gene uncertain. Germline CDR1 and CDR2: KGHDR and SFDVKD. The V gene lost 7 bases and the J gene lost 8 bases, with 11 bases spanning the gap. This CDR3 spans 12 amino acids. Written as DNA, the CDR3 is TGTGCCACCAGGAGCTGGGGTCATGAGCAGTTCTTC. Residues: CATRSWGHEQFF.

The J gene is TRBJ2-2, the V gene TRBV20-1; D is unclear. The CDR3 has 13 amino acids. CDR1 and CDR2 (germline): DFQATT, SNEGSKA (reference sequence). With 7 bases removed from V and 6 bases from J, the gap between germline ends came to 15 bases. The CDR3 is CSGLLRSPGELFF. CDR3 nucleotides: TGCAGTGGATTACTTCGGAGTCCCGGGGAGCTGTTTTTT.